These 25 T cell receptor beta chains came from one sample sequenced in a study of blood T cell repertoires in COVID-19. This table comes from immunoSEQ multiplex PCR, and its TCRdb copy is limited to in-frame clones, with some not included. There are roughly 170,000 clones in the sample; 60% to 80% occur only once, and 26% lies in the top ten. The sample comprised peripheral blood. Receptors were obtained from a woman aged 70 to 79 with acute or convalescent COVID-19.

V and J are TRBV5-4 and TRBJ2-1, with D perhaps TRBD2 (5 bases). The CDR3 is 14 residues long. Germline lookup yields CDR1 SGHNT and CDR2 YYREEE (reference sequence). The V end lost 4 bases, the J end lost 0 bases, and 8 bases lay between the germline ends. The CDR3 reads CASSADSSYNEQFF. DNA for the CDR3: TGTGCCAGCAGCGCGGACTCCTCCTACAATGAGCAGTTCTTC. The full variable domain, rest sourced from reference TRBV5-4 and TRBJ2-1, is ETGVTQSPTHLIKTRGQQVTLRCSSQSGHNTVSWYQQALGQGPQFIFQYYREEENGRGNFPPRFSGLQFPNYSSELNVNALELDDSALYLCASSADSSYNEQFFGPGTRLTVL.

The J gene is TRBJ2-3, the V gene TRBV7-3; TRBD2 matches 9 bases. The CDR3 is 15 residues long. The trim removed 0 bases at V and 4 bases at J, leaving 2 bases unmatched. The germline V gene has CDR1 SGHTA and CDR2 FQGTGA. As DNA, the CDR3 is TGTGCCAGCAGCTTAACTAGCGGGAGTTCAGATACGCAGTATTTT. Its translation: CASSLTSGSSDTQYF. Using reference TRBV7-3 and TRBJ2-3 for the parts outside the CDR3, the full variable domain is GAGVSQTPSNKVTEKGKYVELRCDPISGHTALYWYRQSLGQGPEFLIYFQGTGAADDSGLPNDRFFAVRPEGSVSTLKIQRTERGDSAVYLCASSLTSGSSDTQYFGPGTRLTVL.

The chain carries TRBV5-1 and TRBJ2-7; D may be TRBD1 (7 bases). Germline V gene data show CDR1 as SGHRS and CDR2 as YFSETQ. V lost 4 bases, J lost 5 bases, and 16 bases lay in between. The CDR3 loop spans 14 amino acids. CDR3 bases: TGCGCCAGCAGCGCGGGACAGAGCTACCACGAGCAGTACTTC. It encodes CASSAGQSYHEQYF.

The V gene is TRBV19, the J gene TRBJ2-1; D may be TRBD2 (6 bases). Germline V CDR1 and CDR2: LNHDA, SQIVND (reference sequence). V lost 4 bases to trimming and J lost 9 bases, with 16 bases between them. This CDR3 is built from 14 residues. The CDR3 nucleotides read TGTGCCAGTAGTACTCTAGGGACTCAATCTGAGCAGTTCTTC. This translates into CASSTLGTQSEQFF.

This rearrangement joins TRBV11-2 to TRBJ2-3; D is possibly TRBD2 (5 bases). The germline V gene has CDR1 SGHAT and CDR2 FQNNGV. Trimming shortened V by 2 bases and J by 5 bases, and 17 bases separated the two germline ends. This CDR3 region has 16 residues. CDR3 amino acids: CASSLRRLPSGDTQYF. For the CDR3, the DNA is TGTGCCAGCAGCTTACGGCGACTACCTTCTGGAGATACGCAGTATTTT.

V gene TRBV9 combines with J gene TRBJ2-2; 12 positions match TRBD2. Per the germline V gene, CDR1 is SGDLS and CDR2 is YYNGEE. There are 16 residues in the CDR3. V shed 3 bases and J 5 bases; nucleotides not matched to a gene: 5. CDR3 nucleotides: TGTGCCAGCAGCGGACTAGCGGGAGTAGAAACCGGGGAGCTGTTTTTT. The encoded protein is CASSGLAGVETGELFF.

The CDR3 DNA sequence: TGTGCCAGCAGCAAGACAGGGGAATCTAATGAAAAACTGTTTTTT. The encoded protein is CASSKTGESNEKLFF. V usage is TRBV5-5 and J usage is TRBJ1-4; TRBD1 aligns across 8 bases. There are 15 residues in the CDR3. In germline, CDR1 is SGHKS, CDR2 YYEKEE (reference sequence). V lost 4 bases and J lost 3; bases outside the gene matches: 5. Supplemented by reference TRBV5-5 and TRBJ1-4, the full variable domain reads DAGVTQSPTHLIKTRGQQVTLRCSPISGHKSVSWYQQVLGQGPQFIFQYYEKEERGRGNFPDRFSARQFPNYSSELNVNALLLGDSALYLCASSKTGESNEKLFFGSGTQLSVL.

V gene TRBV6-1 combines with J gene TRBJ2-5, with 7 bases fitting TRBD1. The CDR3 loop spans 15 amino acids. Germline V gene lookup returns CDR1 MNHNS and CDR2 SASEGT. Trimming cost V 2 bases and J 1 base; bases outside gene matches: 4. The CDR3, as DNA: TGTGCCAGCAGTGAATACAGGGGAGTCCAAGAGACCCAGTACTTC. Residues: CASSEYRGVQETQYF.

The chain joins TRBV5-1 to TRBJ1-2, with 7 bases lining up with TRBD1. CDR1 and CDR2 (germline): SGHRS, YFSETQ. V dropped 0 bases and J dropped 4; count of bases not matched to a gene: 9. The CDR3 covers 16 residues. DNA of the CDR3: TGCGCCAGCAGCTTGGAACAATCTTCAGGGGGCTATGGCTACACCTTC. This gives the protein CASSLEQSSGGYGYTF.

V gene TRBV7-9 combines with J gene TRBJ2-5; 14 nucleotides match TRBD2. V gave up 0 bases and J gave up 5 bases; unmatched junction bases: 8. Germline assignment: CDR1 SEHNR and CDR2 FQNEAQ (reference sequence). CDR3 length: 18 amino acids. CDR3 coding DNA: TGTGCCAGCAGCTTAGCGCTCGGACTAGCGGGAGGAGAGGAGACCCAGTACTTC. This encodes CASSLALGLAGGEETQYF.

This chain connects TRBV19 to TRBJ2-3; D gene unclear. Germline V CDR1 and CDR2: LNHDA, SQIVND (reference sequence). The CDR3 is made up of 15 amino acids. V lost 5 bases to trimming and J lost 2 bases, with 14 bases between them. The CDR3: CASSRSELLTDTQYF. CDR3 nucleotides: TGTGCCAGTAGTCGAAGCGAATTACTCACAGATACGCAGTATTTT.

This clone was recorded once. The chain joins TRBV10-3 to TRBJ1-5; 8 bases are a match to TRBD1. The CDR3 contains 15 residues. With 6 bases clipped from V and 7 bases from J, the junction kept 11 bases outside the gene matches. Germline V gives CDR1 ENHRY, CDR2 SYGVKD. DNA for the CDR3: TGTGCCATCAGCCCCGCCGCAGGGGGCGGCCAGCCCCAGCATTTT. Translated: CAISPAAGGGQPQHF.

V is TRBV25-1 and J is TRBJ1-4, with 9 bases lining up with TRBD1. V trimming: 6 bases; J trimming: 8 bases; junction bases outside the gene matches: 7. CDR3 length equals 14 residues. CDR1 and CDR2 from the germline V gene are MGHDK and SYGVNS. This CDR3 is CASSSTGGVEKLFF. The CDR3 bases are TGTGCCAGCAGCTCGACAGGGGGAGTGGAAAAACTGTTTTTT.

V gene TRBV18 combines with J gene TRBJ2-2; a possible D gene is TRBD2 (5 bases). Germline loops: CDR1 KGHSH, CDR2 LQKENI. CDR3 length equals 13 residues. V dropped 1 base and J dropped 7 bases, with 7 bases sitting between them. The CDR3 DNA follows: TGTGCCAGCTCACCACTCGGGATCGGGGAGCTGTTTTTT. Its protein is CASSPLGIGELFF.

The CDR3 region is CSATQNTGELFF. CDR3 coding DNA: TGCAGCGCAACTCAAAACACCGGGGAGCTGTTTTTT. The V gene is TRBV29-1, the J gene TRBJ2-2; D not certain. The germline V gene has CDR1 SQVTM and CDR2 ANQGSEA. This CDR3 contains 12 residues. Trimming took off 7 bases at V and 2 bases at J, with 8 bases between the two ends.

The rearrangement joins TRBV5-1 to TRBJ2-1; D remains ambiguous. Per germline, CDR1 SGHRS and CDR2 YFSETQ. The CDR3 has 15 amino acids. Trimming stripped 4 bases from V and 0 bases from J, with 11 bases between. Written as DNA, the CDR3 is TGCGCCAGCAGCCGCGGCGAGCCCTCCTACAATGAGCAGTTCTTC. It translates to CASSRGEPSYNEQFF.

On this clone itself: Within the sample, other DNA sequences also encode this same CDR3. V and J are TRBV6-1 and TRBJ2-1, with 11 bases lining up with TRBD2. The CDR3 totals 16 residues. The trim removed 2 bases at V and 1 base at J, leaving 1 base unmatched. From germline, CDR1 is MNHNS and CDR2 SASEGT. This CDR3 reads CASSELAGGSYNEQFF. In DNA form, the CDR3 reads TGTGCCAGCAGTGAACTAGCGGGAGGTTCCTACAATGAGCAGTTCTTC.

The J gene is TRBJ1-4, the V gene TRBV3-1 (or the pseudogene TRBV3-2); 8 bases match TRBD1. With V trimmed by 3 bases and J by 5 bases, 2 bases remained unmatched. The CDR3 is 14 amino acids. Germline lookup yields CDR1 LGHDT and CDR2 YNNKEL (reference sequence). The CDR3 DNA reads as TGTGCCAGCAGCCAGGACAGGGTGAATGAAAAACTGTTTTTT. Its protein product is CASSQDRVNEKLFF.

The chain uses TRBV5-1 and TRBJ1-4, with TRBD1 identical over 9 bases. Germline V gene lookup returns CDR1 SGHRS and CDR2 YFSETQ. CDR3 length equals 15 residues. V lost 2 bases to trimming and J lost 8 bases; unmatched junction nucleotides: 7. CDR3 loop: CASSLMGQGVEKLFF. The CDR3 DNA is TGCGCCAGCAGCTTAATGGGACAGGGAGTGGAAAAACTGTTTTTT.

The chain employs TRBV3-1 (or the pseudogene TRBV3-2) and TRBJ2-3, with 10 bases that match TRBD2. This CDR3 has 16 residues. Germline assignment: CDR1 LGHDT and CDR2 YNNKEL (reference sequence). The V segment lost 2 bases and the J segment 4 bases; nucleotides outside the gene matches: 6. The CDR3 reads CASSQWLAGDADTQYF. The DNA of the CDR3 is TGTGCCAGCAGCCAATGGCTAGCGGGAGATGCAGATACGCAGTATTTT.

The chain carries TRBV18 and TRBJ1-3; the match to TRBD1 covers 9 bases. Germline CDR1 reads KGHSH; CDR2 reads LQKENI. Trimming cost V 3 bases and J 2 bases; bases outside gene matches: 5. The CDR3 has 16 amino acids. The CDR3: CASSPGTGKAGNTIYF. In nucleotides, the CDR3 is TGTGCCAGCTCACCGGGGACAGGGAAAGCTGGAAACACCATATATTTT.

The chain is built from TRBV19 and TRBJ1-1; the D is unclear. CDR3 size: 14 residues. Germline V gene sequence: CDR1 LNHDA, CDR2 SQIVND (reference sequence). Trimming pared 3 bases from V and 7 bases from J, leaving 15 bases between. CDR3 sequence (DNA): TGTGCCAGTAGTATGGGCGGAGGCAGACGTGAAGCTTTCTTT. Protein product: CASSMGGGRREAFF.

This clone was seen a single time. The chain links TRBV9 to TRBJ2-2; D may be TRBD2 (6 bases). CDR1 SGDLS and CDR2 YYNGEE come from the germline V gene. This CDR3 has 14 residues. V was pared by 4 bases and J by 4 bases, with 11 bases between. The DNA for the CDR3 is TGTGCCAGCAGCCTCGGGACTGGCACCGGGGAGCTGTTTTTT. This sequence encodes CASSLGTGTGELFF.

This sequence joins TRBV10-1 and TRBJ2-1, with D tentatively TRBD1 (6 bases). The CDR3 totals 13 residues. V was shortened by 3 bases and J by 8 bases, with 11 bases between the two germline ends. The germline V gene encodes CDR1 WNHNN and CDR2 SYGVQD (reference sequence). CDR3 loop: CASSEQGRDEQFF. The CDR3 DNA sequence: TGCGCCAGCAGTGAACAGGGAAGAGATGAGCAGTTCTTC.

The rearrangement joins TRBV2 to TRBJ1-2; no clear D gene. V was clipped by 7 bases and J by 7 bases, with 16 bases between them. Germline V gene data show CDR1 as SNHLY and CDR2 as FYNNEI. The CDR3 contains 13 residues. DNA for the CDR3: TGTGCCAGCACTCGAGAGGCGGCTGCTGGCTACACCTTC. Protein: CASTREAAAGYTF.